Listed below are T cell receptor beta chains from one sample, sequenced in a study of T-cell memory formation after mild COVID-19. Each CDR3 protein gets one entry after TCRdb re-called the 5' RACE reads with MiXCR. The table includes some 150,000 distinct CDR3 sequences, over 6% detected once. The sequencing input was PBMCs or a T cell subset sorted from them (not recorded which). These receptors all stem from an adult woman who had mild COVID-19 (a few samples of this study predate the infection). Cell type and time point are not known. Both conserved end residues are part of each CDR3. Each record gives: clone size, V gene, D gene, J gene, CDR3 DNA, CDR3 protein. The D gene is left open where the match is weak. Part of the rows lack a size; the others show once, few, many or a class for expanded clones.

many	TRBV29-1	-	TRBJ2-1	TGCAGCGTTGGACGACGGGTGTCCTACAATGAGCAGTTCTTC	CSVGRRVSYNEQFF
many	TRBV10-3	-	TRBJ1-1	TGTGCCATCAGTGGGAAGGGGCGCATGAACACTGAAGCTTTCTTT	CAISGKGRMNTEAFF
-	TRBV5-1	TRBD2	TRBJ2-5	TGCGCCAGCAGCTTCGGAGCGGGAACAAAAGAGACCCAGTACTTC	CASSFGAGTKETQYF
many	TRBV29-1	-	TRBJ2-5	TGCAGCGCCGATCCCGTAGAGACCCAGTACTTC	CSADPVETQYF
many	TRBV29-1	TRBD1	TRBJ2-3	TGCAGCGTTTGGACGGGACAGGGCACAGATACGCAGTATTTT	CSVWTGQGTDTQYF
many	TRBV6-6	-	TRBJ2-7	TGTGCCAGCAGTCGCCCCCCAGGGGATGAGCAGTACTTC	CASSRPPGDEQYF
many	TRBV5-1	-	TRBJ2-1	TGCGCCAGCAGCTTACCAGGGTCCTACAATGAGCAGTTCTTC	CASSLPGSYNEQFF
-	TRBV3-1	-	TRBJ2-5	TGTGCCAGCAGCCAAGTAATGACAGACAGGGAGACCCAGTACTTC	CASSQVMTDRETQYF
-	TRBV7-2	TRBD1	TRBJ2-4	TGTGCCAGCAGTTACACCGGGACAGGGGGGGCCAAAAACATTCAGTACTTC	CASSYTGTGGAKNIQYF
-	TRBV27	-	TRBJ1-1	TGTGCCAGCAGTCTCCCGGGACGTCAAGCTTTCTTT	CASSLPGRQAFF
-	TRBV7-2	-	TRBJ1-1	TGTGCCAGCAGCTTAGCTAGGACAACTGAAGCTTTCTTT	CASSLARTTEAFF
many	TRBV6-6	-	TRBJ2-3	TGTGCCAGCAGTTACTCAGGGGGACGAGGGCCAGATACGCAGTATTTT	CASSYSGGRGPDTQYF
-	TRBV12-3/TRBV12-4	-	TRBJ2-2	TGTGCCAGCGTTTGGGACGAGTACACCGGGGAGCTGTTTTTT	CASVWDEYTGELFF
-	TRBV12-3/TRBV12-4	TRBD1	TRBJ2-3	TGTGCCAGCAGTTCCCCCGGGACAGGGCTCACAGATACGCAGTATTTT	CASSSPGTGLTDTQYF
many	TRBV20-1	TRBD2	TRBJ2-1	TGCAGTGCCGCTCGACTAGCGGGAGTGGACAATGAGCAGTTCTTC	CSAARLAGVDNEQFF
-	TRBV7-2	TRBD2	TRBJ2-3	TGTGCCAGCAGCGTACTAGCGGGGCCAGGGGAGGCAGATACGCAGTATTTT	CASSVLAGPGEADTQYF
many	TRBV5-1	-	TRBJ2-3	TGCGCCAGCAGCTTGGAAGCGGGCAAGAGGACAGATACGCAGTATTTT	CASSLEAGKRTDTQYF
few	TRBV12-3/TRBV12-4	-	TRBJ1-5	TGTGCCAGCAGTTTACAGGGATCCCCGCAATGGACCCAGCATTTT	CASSLQGSPQWTQHF
-	TRBV9	TRBD1	TRBJ2-2	TGTGCCTGCACCCAGGACCCGACAGGGACGAACACCGGGGAGCTGTTTTTT	CACTQDPTGTNTGELFF
-	TRBV27	-	TRBJ1-1	TGTGCCAGCAGTTCACACATGAACACTGAAGCTTTCTTT	CASSSHMNTEAFF
-	TRBV6-5	TRBD1	TRBJ1-1	TGTGCCAGCAGATTTTCAGGGGGAAACACTGAAGCTTTCTTT	CASRFSGGNTEAFF
few	TRBV6-2/TRBV6-3	TRBD2	TRBJ2-3	TGTGCCAGCAGATCCGGGACTAGCGGGCCCTCCCCTAGCACAGATACGCAGTATTTT	CASRSGTSGPSPSTDTQYF
few	TRBV28	TRBD2	TRBJ2-7	TGTGCCAGCAGTTTATCGACGGGGGGGCCAGGAGAGCAGTACTTC	CASSLSTGGPGEQYF
few	TRBV29-1	-	TRBJ2-7	TGCAGCGTTTTGGCAGCCGCTAATTTCGAGCAGTACTTC	CSVLAAANFEQYF
many	TRBV24-1	TRBD1	TRBJ2-3	TGTGCCACCAGTGATCCCAGACAGGGGGCTGATACGCAGTATTTT	CATSDPRQGADTQYF
-	TRBV5-8	-	TRBJ2-7	TGTGCCATCCGGGGAGCGGTCGAGCAGTACTTC	CAIRGAVEQYF
-	TRBV3-1	TRBD2	TRBJ2-3	TGTGCCAGCAGCCAAGGAGCGAGCGGGGGGGCCGGAGATACGCAGTATTTT	CASSQGASGGAGDTQYF
many	TRBV20-1	-	TRBJ2-3	TGCAGTGCTAGCGGGAGCTTGACAGATACGCAGTATTTT	CSASGSLTDTQYF
few	TRBV5-1	-	TRBJ2-7	TGCGCCAGCGGCCCGGTCGGGGGTTACGAGCAGTACTTC	CASGPVGGYEQYF
many	TRBV7-2	-	TRBJ2-5	TGTGCCAGCAGCCAGGGGGAGACCCAGTACTTC	CASSQGETQYF
many	TRBV3-1	-	TRBJ1-3	TGTGCCAGCAGCCCCGGACATTCTGGAAACACCATATATTTT	CASSPGHSGNTIYF
few	TRBV12-3/TRBV12-4	-	TRBJ1-5	TGTGCCAGCAGTCCCCTGGGCCCTTCGGGCAATCAGCCCCAGCATTTT	CASSPLGPSGNQPQHF
many	TRBV7-2	-	TRBJ2-2	TGTGCCAGCAGCTTAGATGATGGGGTTCGATATACCGGGGAGCTGTTTTTT	CASSLDDGVRYTGELFF
-	TRBV3-1	-	TRBJ1-1	TGTGCCAGCAGCCTCTTGGGCAGCTCGAATGTCTTT	CASSLLGSSNVF
many	TRBV24-1	TRBD2	TRBJ2-1	TGTGCCACCAGTGACATGGATAGCGGGAGGAACTACAATGAGCAGTTCTTC	CATSDMDSGRNYNEQFF
many	TRBV7-9	-	TRBJ2-7	TGTGCCAGCAGCCCCCAAGGGGCCTACGAGCAGTACTTC	CASSPQGAYEQYF
-	TRBV5-4	TRBD1	TRBJ2-7	TGTGCCAGCAGCACGACAGGGGTACCCTACGAGCAGTACTTC	CASSTTGVPYEQYF
many	TRBV4-3	-	TRBJ1-1	TGCGCCAGCAGCGTCGTACGGAACACTGAAGCTTTCTTT	CASSVVRNTEAFF
-	TRBV12-3/TRBV12-4	-	TRBJ1-1	TGTGCCAGCAGTCGCGAATATGGCACTGAAGCTTTCTTT	CASSREYGTEAFF
-	TRBV2	-	TRBJ2-3	TGTGCCAGCAGTGGATATCCGACCTCAAACACTAGCACAGATACGCAGTATTTT	CASSGYPTSNTSTDTQYF
few	TRBV5-1	TRBD1	TRBJ2-2	TGCGCCAGCAGCCCTGGACAGGGGGCGCGAACCGGGGAGCTGTTTTTT	CASSPGQGARTGELFF
-	TRBV11-3	-	TRBJ2-1	TGTGCCAGCAGCCAGAGGAGGCTAGCAAACTACAATGAGCAGTTCTTC	CASSQRRLANYNEQFF